These T cell receptor beta chains were read from a single sample in a study of T-cell memory formation after mild COVID-19. Using its own MiXCR run on the 5' RACE reads, TCRdb lists one record per CDR3 protein. The data show approximately 99,000 distinct CDR3 sequences, with 18% seen just once and approximately 5.1% held by the top ten. Sequenced input: PBMCs or a T cell subset sorted from them (not recorded which). The receptors shown here come from a man aged 18 to 29 who had mild COVID-19 (a few samples of this study predate the infection). Cell type and time point are not known. Each CDR3 is given with its conserved first and last residue. The order of the fields is CDR3 length, clone size, J gene, D gene, V gene, CDR3 DNA, CDR3 protein. A D gene is named only where the DNA matches it firmly. Expanded clones get a size class; other rows say once, few or many, or leave the size out.

cdr3_length: 14; clone_size: .; j_call: TRBJ2-7; d_call: .; v_call: TRBV7-6; cdr3_nt: TGTGCCAGCAGCTTAGACGGGGCCCCCTACGAGCAGTACTTC; cdr3_aa: CASSLDGAPYEQYF
cdr3_length: 17; clone_size: many; j_call: TRBJ2-2; d_call: TRBD2; v_call: TRBV7-9; cdr3_nt: TGTGCCAGCAGCCCCGGACTAGCGGGGGGATTGGACGGGGAGCTGTTTTTT; cdr3_aa: CASSPGLAGGLDGELFF
cdr3_length: 15; clone_size: .; j_call: TRBJ2-1; d_call: .; v_call: TRBV5-5; cdr3_nt: TGTGCCAGCAGCTTTGTGCGGGGGCAATACAATGAGCAGTTCTTC; cdr3_aa: CASSFVRGQYNEQFF
cdr3_length: 15; clone_size: .; j_call: TRBJ2-7; d_call: TRBD2; v_call: TRBV9; cdr3_nt: TGTGCCAGCAGCGTAATGAGCGGGGAAGGATACGAGCAGTACTTC; cdr3_aa: CASSVMSGEGYEQYF
cdr3_length: 15; clone_size: many; j_call: TRBJ2-4; d_call: .; v_call: TRBV7-2; cdr3_nt: TGTGCCAGCAGCTACCAGGGGAGAGCCAAAAACATTCAGTACTTC; cdr3_aa: CASSYQGRAKNIQYF
cdr3_length: 15; clone_size: few; j_call: TRBJ1-4; d_call: TRBD1; v_call: TRBV7-2; cdr3_nt: TGTGCCAGCAGGAAGCCGGGACAGGGGAATGAAAAACTGTTTTTT; cdr3_aa: CASRKPGQGNEKLFF
cdr3_length: 21; clone_size: few; j_call: TRBJ2-3; d_call: TRBD2; v_call: TRBV9; cdr3_nt: TGTGCCAGCAGCGCAAACCCCGGGACTAGCGGGGGCGCATCTAGCACAGATACGCAGTATTTT; cdr3_aa: CASSANPGTSGGASSTDTQYF
cdr3_length: 12; clone_size: .; j_call: TRBJ1-6; d_call: .; v_call: TRBV6-1; cdr3_nt: TGTGCCAGCGGCAGGCTCAATTCACCCCTCCACTTT; cdr3_aa: CASGRLNSPLHF
cdr3_length: 15; clone_size: .; j_call: TRBJ2-7; d_call: .; v_call: TRBV7-2; cdr3_nt: TGTGCCAGCAGCTTAGTCGTCCGGAGAGTCTACGAGCAGTACTTC; cdr3_aa: CASSLVVRRVYEQYF
cdr3_length: 13; clone_size: once; j_call: TRBJ1-2; d_call: .; v_call: TRBV25-1; cdr3_nt: TGTGCCAGCAGCGGGTTGGGGTTAGGTGGCTACACCTTC; cdr3_aa: CASSGLGLGGYTF
cdr3_length: 16; clone_size: .; j_call: TRBJ2-5; d_call: TRBD1; v_call: TRBV7-2; cdr3_nt: TGTGCCAGCAGCCTAACCGGGACAGGGGAGGAGGAGACCCAGTACTTC; cdr3_aa: CASSLTGTGEEETQYF
cdr3_length: 13; clone_size: .; j_call: TRBJ2-5; d_call: .; v_call: TRBV7-8; cdr3_nt: TGTGCCAGCAGCTTGGACTTGACGGAGACCCAGTACTTC; cdr3_aa: CASSLDLTETQYF
cdr3_length: 15; clone_size: .; j_call: TRBJ2-7; d_call: TRBD1; v_call: TRBV6-2/TRBV6-3; cdr3_nt: TGTGCCAGCAGTTACCCACCCGGGACAGGGGACGAGCAGTACTTC; cdr3_aa: CASSYPPGTGDEQYF
cdr3_length: 14; clone_size: .; j_call: TRBJ1-3; d_call: .; v_call: TRBV6-2/TRBV6-3; cdr3_nt: TGTGCCAGCAGTTACGGGACTTCTGGAAACACCATATATTTT; cdr3_aa: CASSYGTSGNTIYF
cdr3_length: 13; clone_size: .; j_call: TRBJ2-5; d_call: .; v_call: TRBV3-1; cdr3_nt: TGTGCCAGCAGCCAGGTTATCCAAGAGACCCAGTACTTC; cdr3_aa: CASSQVIQETQYF
cdr3_length: 14; clone_size: .; j_call: TRBJ2-1; d_call: .; v_call: TRBV9; cdr3_nt: TGTGCCAGCAGCGTAGGGCGGGAAAACAATGAGCAGTTCTTC; cdr3_aa: CASSVGRENNEQFF
cdr3_length: 18; clone_size: .; j_call: TRBJ2-7; d_call: TRBD1; v_call: TRBV7-6; cdr3_nt: TGTGCCAGCAGCCAGCCCGATCGCCCGGGACAGTCAACCTACGAGCAGTACTTC; cdr3_aa: CASSQPDRPGQSTYEQYF
cdr3_length: 17; clone_size: .; j_call: TRBJ2-3; d_call: TRBD2; v_call: TRBV12-3/TRBV12-4; cdr3_nt: TGTGCCAGCAGTCTCGGACTAGCGGGGGGCGGCACAGATACGCAGTATTTT; cdr3_aa: CASSLGLAGGGTDTQYF
cdr3_length: 13; clone_size: .; j_call: TRBJ2-5; d_call: .; v_call: TRBV5-1; cdr3_nt: TGCGCCAGCAGCCCGGCGCGGGGAGAGACCCAGTACTTC; cdr3_aa: CASSPARGETQYF
cdr3_length: 13; clone_size: .; j_call: TRBJ1-2; d_call: TRBD1; v_call: TRBV7-9; cdr3_nt: TGTGCCAGCAGGGCCGGGACAGTGAATGGCTACACCTTC; cdr3_aa: CASRAGTVNGYTF
cdr3_length: 14; clone_size: few; j_call: TRBJ1-1; d_call: .; v_call: TRBV3-1; cdr3_nt: TGTGCCAGCAGCCAACGTAGGGAGGCCACTGAAGCTTTCTTT; cdr3_aa: CASSQRREATEAFF
cdr3_length: 14; clone_size: .; j_call: TRBJ2-5; d_call: .; v_call: TRBV7-2; cdr3_nt: TGTGCCAGCAGCTCCCCTACGGGACACGAGACCCAGTACTTC; cdr3_aa: CASSSPTGHETQYF
cdr3_length: 14; clone_size: few; j_call: TRBJ1-1; d_call: .; v_call: TRBV12-3/TRBV12-4; cdr3_nt: TGTGCCAGCTCCAAGGACAGACAGAACACTGAAGCTTTCTTT; cdr3_aa: CASSKDRQNTEAFF
cdr3_length: 15; clone_size: .; j_call: TRBJ2-1; d_call: .; v_call: TRBV12-3/TRBV12-4; cdr3_nt: TGTGCCAGCAGTAAAGGACCCCTCCAGTACAATGAGCAGTTCTTC; cdr3_aa: CASSKGPLQYNEQFF
cdr3_length: 14; clone_size: few; j_call: TRBJ2-2; d_call: .; v_call: TRBV5-5; cdr3_nt: TGTGCCAGCAGCTCGGGTCGGGGTTCCGGGGAGCTGTTTTTT; cdr3_aa: CASSSGRGSGELFF
cdr3_length: 13; clone_size: few; j_call: TRBJ2-1; d_call: TRBD1; v_call: TRBV20-1; cdr3_nt: TGCAGTGCTGCCGGGACAGGGGTTACTGAGCAGTTCTTC; cdr3_aa: CSAAGTGVTEQFF
cdr3_length: 15; clone_size: many; j_call: TRBJ2-1; d_call: TRBD2; v_call: TRBV5-1; cdr3_nt: TGCGCCAGCAGGTCCGGGACTAACTTAGGCAATGAGCAGTTCTTC; cdr3_aa: CASRSGTNLGNEQFF
cdr3_length: 13; clone_size: .; j_call: TRBJ2-3; d_call: .; v_call: TRBV2; cdr3_nt: TGTGCCAGCAGTGAGGTCAGCACAGATACGCAGTATTTT; cdr3_aa: CASSEVSTDTQYF